The 31 T cell receptor beta chains presented below share a single source sample, sequenced in a study of blood T cell repertoires in COVID-19. Clones were read by immunoSEQ multiplex PCR, and TCRdb kept only the in-frame ones, dropping some. The sample lists around 100,000 clones; 85% were seen once. Sequenced material: peripheral blood. These receptor sequences come from a human donor in a cohort sampled during active COVID-19.

This clone appeared once. The rearrangement joins TRBV9 to TRBJ2-1; D is undetermined. The CDR3 sequence is 12 residues long. Germline lookup yields CDR1 SGDLS and CDR2 YYNGEE. Trimming cost V 3 bases and J 7 bases, with 8 bases left between them. The chain's CDR3 is CASSGNTNEQFF. The CDR3 DNA is TGTGCCAGCAGCGGCAACACGAATGAGCAGTTCTTC.

This chain connects TRBV4-2 to TRBJ1-5, with no clear D. The CDR3 is made up of 16 amino acids. Trimming took off 4 bases at V and 6 bases at J, with 19 bases between the two ends. The germline gives CDR1 LGHNA, CDR2 YNFKEQ. This CDR3 is CASSPGRGDRTQPQHF. Written as DNA, the CDR3 is TGTGCCAGCAGCCCAGGACGCGGGGATAGGACTCAGCCCCAGCATTTT.

The rearrangement links TRBV7-2 to TRBJ1-2; 10 nucleotides agree with TRBD1. Per the germline V gene, CDR1 is SGHTA and CDR2 is FQGNSA. The CDR3 loop spans 14 amino acids. Unmatched junction bases numbered 7, after V lost 4 bases and J lost 8 bases. The CDR3 bases are TGTGCCAGCAGCTCCCGGGACAGGGGATTAGGCTACACCTTC. It translates to CASSSRDRGLGYTF.

The V gene is TRBV7-8, the J gene TRBJ1-5; D call uncertain. The CDR3 length is 15 residues. Between the trimmed V and J ends, which lost 3 bases and 2 bases, there was a span of 11 bases. Germline-derived CDR1 and CDR2 are SGHVS and FQNEAQ. CDR3 nucleotides: TGTGCCAGCAGCTTCTTCCTAGAGGGCAATCAGCCCCAGCATTTT. It specifies CASSFFLEGNQPQHF.

The chain recombines TRBV10-3 with TRBJ2-2; no clear D gene. V lost 10 bases to trimming and J lost 1 base, with 22 bases between them. This CDR3 spans 17 amino acids. Germline V gene data show CDR1 as ENHRY and CDR2 as SYGVKD. In DNA form, the CDR3 reads TGTGCCACCATGTCGGCTCCGACGGGTGGGAACACCGGGGAGCTGTTTTTT. Translation gives CATMSAPTGGNTGELFF.

The chain recombines TRBV5-1 with TRBJ1-1; maybe TRBD1 (6 bases). This CDR3 is built from 14 residues. Trimming removed 4 bases at V and 0 bases at J, with 10 bases between. CDR1 and CDR2 (germline): SGHRS, YFSETQ. DNA for the CDR3: TGCGCCAGCAGCCCGGGACACCTGAACACTGAAGCTTTCTTT. Translating gives CASSPGHLNTEAFF.

This chain uses TRBV29-1 with TRBJ2-3, with D maybe TRBD2 (6 bases). This CDR3 is 13 amino acids long. Trimming removed 1 base at V and 3 bases at J, with 8 bases between. Germline values: CDR1 SQVTM, CDR2 ANQGSEA. The CDR3 bases are TGCAGCGTTGAAGGGAGCGGGACAGATACGCAGTATTTT. Translating gives CSVEGSGTDTQYF.

The CDR3, as DNA: TGTGCCACCAGCAGAGATTGGCCAGGGTCAGGTCCCAAAAGAAACATTCAGTACTTC. Its protein product is CATSRDWPGSGPKRNIQYF. The chain employs TRBV15 and TRBJ2-4; tentatively, D is TRBD1 (5 bases). CDR3 length: 19 residues. V shed 0 bases and J shed 6 bases, with 24 bases lying between them. The germline gives CDR1 LNHNV, CDR2 YYDKDF (reference sequence).

The V call is TRBV28, the J call TRBJ2-7; 14 nucleotides agree with TRBD2. V lost 5 bases and J lost 3; bases outside the gene matches: 6. The CDR3 spans 16 residues. Germline loops: CDR1 MDHEN, CDR2 SYDVKM. The CDR3 loop reads CASSPGTSGRNYEQYF. CDR3 DNA sequence: TGTGCCAGCAGTCCCGGGACTAGCGGGAGAAACTACGAGCAGTACTTC.

The V and J genes are TRBV4-3 and TRBJ2-5; unclear D gene. This CDR3 has 13 amino acids. The ends were cut back, 1 base at V and 10 bases at J, with 13 bases in the middle. CDR1 LGHNA and CDR2 YSLEER come from the germline V gene. CDR3: CASSQGEAYDQYF. The CDR3, as DNA: TGCGCCAGCAGCCAAGGAGAGGCTTATGACCAGTACTTC.

This rearrangement joins TRBV24-1 to TRBJ2-7, with D possibly being TRBD1 (6 bases). The ends were cut back, 4 bases at V and 2 bases at J, with 8 bases in the middle. In germline, CDR1 is KGHDR, CDR2 SFDVKD. CDR3 length: 13 residues. As DNA, the CDR3 is TGTGCCACCAGTGACGGGGACACCTACGAGCAGTACTTC. Its translation is CATSDGDTYEQYF.

The chain employs TRBV7-3 and TRBJ2-5; 7 bases agree with TRBD1. The CDR3 consists of 14 residues. Germline trimming cut 5 bases from V and 5 bases from J; bases unmatched to any gene: 8. Germline CDR1 is SGHTA and CDR2 is FQGTGA. The CDR3 is CASSPTGVIETQYF. DNA of the CDR3: TGTGCCAGCAGCCCAACAGGGGTGATCGAGACCCAGTACTTC.

The J gene is TRBJ1-1, the V gene TRBV6-5; D unresolved. Germline CDR1 is MNHEY and CDR2 is SVGAGI. The V gene lost 6 bases and the J gene lost 1 base, with 9 bases spanning the gap. This CDR3 is 13 amino acids long. CDR3 nucleotides: TGTGCCAGCAGGACGACGGGGAACACTGAAGCTTTCTTT. The encoded protein is CASRTTGNTEAFF.

The chain recombines TRBV10-3 with TRBJ1-1; D gene ambiguous. The CDR3 extends over 17 amino acids. Trimming took off 0 bases at V and 4 bases at J, with 18 bases between the two ends. CDR1 is ENHRY, CDR2 SYGVKD, per germline. The CDR3 here is CAISESKGREAITEAFF. CDR3 coding DNA: TGTGCCATCAGTGAGTCGAAGGGTAGGGAGGCGATCACTGAAGCTTTCTTT.

The rearrangement links TRBV27 to TRBJ1-5; tentative D call: TRBD1 (6 bases). The ends were cut back, 8 bases at V and 7 bases at J, with 12 bases in the middle. CDR1 and CDR2 from the germline V gene are MNHEY and SMNVEV (reference sequence). The CDR3 is 12 residues long. As DNA, the CDR3 is TGTGCCAGCGGCGGGGGCGGGCAGCCCCAGCATTTT. Protein product: CASGGGGQPQHF.

This clone was recorded only once. The chain links TRBV30 to TRBJ1-3, with D perhaps TRBD1 (6 bases). The CDR3 has 17 amino acids. Germline CDR1 reads GTSNPN; CDR2 reads SVGIG (reference sequence). Deletions cut 3 bases from V and 0 bases from J, with 18 bases between. CDR3 nucleotides: TGTGCCTGGAGGAGGCCGGGACATCCGAGCTCTGGAAACACCATATATTTT. Translated, it gives CAWRRPGHPSSGNTIYF. Variable domain in full (rest from reference TRBV30 and TRBJ1-3): SQTIHQWPATLVQPVGSPLSLECTVEGTSNPNLYWYRQAAGRGLQLLFYSVGIGQISSEVPQNLSASRPQDRQFILSSKKLLLSDSGFYLCAWRRPGHPSSGNTIYFGEGSWLTVV.

The chain couples TRBV4-1 to TRBJ1-1; D unclear. The CDR3 is made up of 14 amino acids. CDR1 and CDR2 (germline): MGHRA, YSYEKL. V was trimmed by 7 bases and J by 0 bases, leaving 12 bases between them. The CDR3 DNA sequence: TGCGCCAGCACCCCATACTCTTTGAACACTGAAGCTTTCTTT. This gives the protein CASTPYSLNTEAFF.

CDR3 sequence reads: CASSLAVYNEKLFF. The CDR3 bases are TGTGCCAGCAGTTTGGCCGTGTATAATGAAAAACTGTTTTTT. The chain has TRBV27 and TRBJ1-4, with no clear D. Germline values: CDR1 MNHEY, CDR2 SMNVEV (reference sequence). The CDR3 has 14 amino acids. V lost 3 bases to trimming and J lost 4 bases, with 9 bases between them. Filled out from reference TRBV27 and TRBJ1-4, the complete variable domain reads EAQVTQNPRYLITVTGKKLTVTCSQNMNHEYMSWYRQDPGLGLRQIYYSMNVEVTDKGDVPEGYKVSRKEKRNFPLILESPSPNQTSLYFCASSLAVYNEKLFFGSGTQLSVL.

The rearrangement joins TRBV5-1 to TRBJ2-5; 11 bases fit TRBD1. Germline-derived CDR1 and CDR2 are SGHRS and YFSETQ. CDR3 length: 15 residues. V lost 2 bases to trimming and J lost 7 bases; unmatched junction nucleotides: 7. This CDR3 is CASSLGQGAGGTQYF. The DNA of the CDR3 is TGCGCCAGCAGCTTAGGACAGGGGGCCGGCGGGACCCAGTACTTC.

This chain links TRBV5-1 with TRBJ2-2, with TRBD2 matching 7 bases. Germline-derived CDR1 and CDR2 are SGHRS and YFSETQ. The J segment lost 3 bases and the V segment lost 4 bases, leaving 6 bases of the junction unmatched. This CDR3 comprises 15 residues. The CDR3 protein is CASSLGLGDTGELFF. DNA of the CDR3: TGCGCCAGCAGCCTAGGACTAGGGGACACCGGGGAGCTGTTTTTT. The full variable domain, with the rest looked up from reference TRBV5-1 and TRBJ2-2, is KAGVTQTPRYLIKTRGQQVTLSCSPISGHRSVSWYQQTPGQGLQFLFEYFSETQRNKGNFPGRFSGRQFSNSRSEMNVSTLELGDSALYLCASSLGLGDTGELFFGEGSRLTVL.

The V and J genes are TRBV6-6 and TRBJ2-7, with 12 bases fitting TRBD2. V was pared by 5 bases and J by 1 base, with 18 bases of the junction left unmatched. The germline V gene encodes CDR1 MNHNY and CDR2 SVGAGI (reference sequence). The CDR3 totals 20 residues. For the CDR3, the DNA is TGTGCCAGCAGTCCAGTAAGCCCTTTGTCGGGACTAGCGGGTTCCTACGAGCAGTACTTC. Translating gives CASSPVSPLSGLAGSYEQYF.

This clone came up once. The J gene is TRBJ2-3, the V gene TRBV7-2, with D perhaps matching TRBD1 (6 bases). Looked up from germline, CDR1 is SGHTA and CDR2 is FQGNSA. The CDR3 covers 12 residues. Trimming removed 5 bases from V and 10 bases from J, with 13 bases in between. The CDR3 protein is CASSTPQGPQYF. Written as DNA, the CDR3 is TGTGCCAGCAGCACTCCCCAGGGGCCGCAGTATTTT.

The chain joins TRBV2 to TRBJ2-5; D may be TRBD1 (5 bases). The CDR3 consists of 14 residues. The V gene's germline CDR1 is SNHLY and CDR2 FYNNEI. V was shortened by 7 bases and J by 2 bases, with 14 bases between the two germline ends. DNA for the CDR3: TGTGCCAGCACCCCCCTCCCAGGGCAAGAGACCCAGTACTTC. Amino acid sequence: CASTPLPGQETQYF.

This clone was seen only once. This rearrangement joins TRBV28 to TRBJ2-3; D may be TRBD2 (5 bases). Germline-derived CDR1 and CDR2 are MDHEN and SYDVKM. There are 12 residues in the CDR3. With 4 bases removed from V and 8 bases from J, the gap between germline ends came to 10 bases. For the CDR3, the DNA is TGTGCCAGCAGTTACCGGGATGGTACGCAGTATTTT. Amino acids: CASSYRDGTQYF.

The rearrangement joins TRBV30 to TRBJ1-1; 7 positions agree with TRBD1. Losses at the gene ends were 4 bases for V and 4 bases for J; bases not matched to a gene: 6. The length of the CDR3 is 13 residues. Germline values: CDR1 GTSNPN, CDR2 SVGIG (reference sequence). The CDR3 DNA reads as TGTGCCTGGACAGGGGGTGGAGCCACTGAAGCTTTCTTT. It encodes CAWTGGGATEAFF.

The V gene is TRBV3-1 (or the pseudogene TRBV3-2), the J gene TRBJ2-1, with TRBD2 as a possible D gene (6 bases). The CDR3 has 12 residues. Trimming left V 0 bases short and J 15 bases short, with 12 bases between. Germline V gives CDR1 LGHDT, CDR2 YNNKEL (reference sequence). CDR3 nucleotide sequence: TGTGCCAGCAGCCAAGAAGACTACGGGGGGTTCTTC. It codes for CASSQEDYGGFF.

The V and J genes are TRBV15 and TRBJ2-4, with D maybe TRBD1 (6 bases). The ends were cut back, 4 bases at V and 6 bases at J, with 13 bases in the middle. This CDR3 is built from 14 residues. Germline values: CDR1 LNHNV, CDR2 YYDKDF (reference sequence). The CDR3 DNA is TGTGCCACCAGCAACTCAGGGGCGAGAAACATTCAGTACTTC. Translation: CATSNSGARNIQYF.

The genes are TRBV7-9 and TRBJ2-4, with D possibly matching TRBD1 (6 bases). V was shortened by 7 bases and J by 6 bases, with 22 bases between the two germline ends. From germline, CDR1 is SEHNR and CDR2 FQNEAQ (reference sequence). This CDR3 has 16 amino acids. CDR3 residues: CASTHDSTQGSNIQYF. Written as DNA, the CDR3 is TGTGCCAGCACCCACGACTCTACACAGGGTTCAAACATTCAGTACTTC.

This chain connects TRBV6-5 to TRBJ1-1, with 7 bases that match TRBD1. The germline gives CDR1 MNHEY, CDR2 SVGAGI. The CDR3 sequence is 13 residues long. V was clipped by 7 bases and J by 4 bases; unmatched bases: 6. The CDR3 reads CASKGQGGTEAFF. In nucleotides, the CDR3 is TGTGCCAGCAAAGGCCAGGGGGGCACTGAAGCTTTCTTT.

The chain joins TRBV3-1 (or the pseudogene TRBV3-2) to TRBJ2-3; TRBD2 matches 10 bases. J gave up 2 bases and V 1 base, and 6 bases lay outside the gene matches. Germline assignment: CDR1 LGHDT and CDR2 YNNKEL (reference sequence). This CDR3 is built from 17 residues. The CDR3 nucleotides read TGTGCCAGCAGCCAAGCCCCAGCGGGGGGGCACACAGATACGCAGTATTTT. This translates into CASSQAPAGGHTDTQYF.

The chain employs TRBV7-2 and TRBJ1-5, with 8 bases that match TRBD1. Germline V CDR1 and CDR2: SGHTA, FQGNSA. V shed 5 bases and J 3 bases; nucleotides not matched to a gene: 6. The CDR3 covers 15 residues. CDR3 sequence: CASSRDRTVNQPQHF. The CDR3 coding sequence is TGTGCCAGCAGCCGGGACAGGACTGTCAATCAGCCCCAGCATTTT.